This entry lists 4 T cell receptor beta chains sequenced from one sample in a study of response to subunit inactivated influenza vaccine. MiXCR was run by TCRdb on the RT-PCR reads, yielding one entry per CDR3 protein. The sample carries 300,000 to 350,000 distinct CDR3 sequences, over 20% recorded once. The material was PBMCs from blood, obtained less than 22 months after vaccination. The receptor source for this set is a man in his fifties or sixties who received an inactivated influenza vaccine.

This clonotype was recorded a few times. The chain combines TRBV7-8 with TRBJ2-7; 9 nucleotides agree with TRBD1. The length of the CDR3 is 16 residues. The V and J ends lost 5 bases and 2 bases, in that order; junction bases with no gene match: 10. The germline CDR1 and CDR2 sequences are SGHVS and FQNEAQ. The CDR3 loop reads CASSIQPGQGTYEQYF. CDR3 DNA: TGTGCCAGCAGCATCCAGCCGGGACAGGGTACCTACGAGCAGTACTTC.

This clonotype was counted a few times. This sequence joins TRBV11-2 and TRBJ1-1; tentatively, D is TRBD1 (6 bases). Germline lookup yields CDR1 SGHAT and CDR2 FQNNGV. With 1 base removed from V and 3 bases from J, the gap between germline ends came to 30 bases. The CDR3 runs 21 residues. CDR3 nucleotide sequence: TGTGCCAGCAGCTTAGGAACCCCCGGCGGGGGGCTTGGGAATACGGACACTGAAGCTTTCTTT. It translates to CASSLGTPGGGLGNTDTEAFF.

This rearrangement joins TRBV11-2 to TRBJ2-1; D remains ambiguous. This CDR3 is built from 17 residues. CDR1 is SGHAT and CDR2 is FQNNGV in the germline V gene. V lost 2 bases, J lost 2 bases, and 16 bases lay in between. The CDR3 spells CASSLKPPPLTYNEQFF. In DNA form, the CDR3 reads TGTGCCAGCAGCTTAAAGCCCCCCCCATTAACCTACAATGAGCAGTTCTTC.

This clonotype was counted only a few times. The chain links TRBV29-1 to TRBJ2-5; D possibly corresponds to TRBD2 (5 bases). Per germline, CDR1 SQVTM and CDR2 ANQGSEA. V shed 8 bases and J shed 4 bases, with 14 bases lying between them. The CDR3 extends over 12 amino acids. The CDR3 region is CSSGSGSETQYF. The CDR3 DNA is TGCAGCTCCGGGTCGGGGTCAGAGACCCAGTACTTC.